This is a list of T cell receptor beta chains from one sample in a study of blood T cell repertoires in COVID-19. The data were produced by immunoSEQ multiplex PCR, yet TCRdb's version contains in-frame clones alone and is incomplete. The sample has about 670,000 clones, around 90% seen once. Sequencing input: peripheral blood. The receptors were sampled from a woman under 30 with acute or convalescent COVID-19. Both conserved end residues are part of each CDR3. D genes are given only for firm matches. Clone size is not always given. Where it is, it says once, few, many or a class for expanded clones.

NA	TRBV24-1	TRBJ2-3	TRBD1	TGTGCCACCAGTGACCCCCCGGGACAGGGGCCCACAGATACGCAGTATTTT	CATSDPPGQGPTDTQYF
NA	TRBV3-1/TRBV3-2	TRBJ1-2	NA	TGTGCCAGCAGCCCCCTGGGAGGGGCCTATGGCTACACCTTC	CASSPLGGAYGYTF
NA	TRBV30	TRBJ2-1	TRBD2	TGTGCCTGGAGTCCCCGGACTAGCGGAGGGGGGCTGAAATACAATGAGCAGTTCTTC	CAWSPRTSGGGLKYNEQFF
NA	TRBV12-5	TRBJ1-1	TRBD1	TGTGCTAGTGGTTCGGGACAGGTGTTCTCTGAAGCTTTCTTT	CASGSGQVFSEAFF
NA	TRBV4-1	TRBJ1-1	NA	TGCGCCAGCAGCCAAGACCGAGGGTCGAACACTGAAGCTTTCTTT	CASSQDRGSNTEAFF
NA	TRBV12-5	TRBJ2-3	NA	TGTGCTAGTGGTCGGGGACAATCTACCGGCACAGATACGCAGTATTTT	CASGRGQSTGTDTQYF
NA	TRBV6-5	TRBJ2-6	TRBD1	TGTGCCAGCAGTCAACAGGGGGGGGCCAACGTCCTGACTTTC	CASSQQGGANVLTF
NA	TRBV3-1/TRBV3-2	TRBJ1-2	NA	TGTGCCAGCAGCCAAGCCTCAACAGGGCACAGCTATGGCTACACCTTC	CASSQASTGHSYGYTF
NA	TRBV10-3	TRBJ1-1	NA	TGTGCCATCAGAATTCTACAGGAGAACACTGAAGCTTTCTTT	CAIRILQENTEAFF
NA	TRBV5-1	TRBJ1-1	NA	TGCGCCAGCAGGTATTCCTACCTAGCAAGGACTGAAGCTTTCTTT	CASRYSYLARTEAFF
NA	TRBV10-3	TRBJ2-7	NA	TGTGCCATCAGGAAGGACAGCTACGAGCAGTACTTC	CAIRKDSYEQYF
NA	TRBV27	TRBJ2-7	NA	TGTGCCAGCAGTTTGATCGCTACAGGGCGCGAGCAGTACTTC	CASSLIATGREQYF
NA	TRBV19	TRBJ1-1	NA	TGTGCCAGTAATAGGGGGATAACTGAAGCTTTCTTT	CASNRGITEAFF
NA	TRBV25-1	TRBJ1-1	NA	TGTGCCAGTCACCCTGGGAGGAACACTGAAGCTTTCTTT	CASHPGRNTEAFF
NA	TRBV7-3	TRBJ2-6	TRBD2	TGTGCCAGCAGCCCGCTAGCGGGGGGGTCTTCTGGGGCCAACGTCCTGACTTTC	CASSPLAGGSSGANVLTF
few	TRBV12-3/TRBV12-4	TRBJ1-2	NA	TGTGCCAGCAGTTGGGGCCGGTGGGATGGCTACACCTTC	CASSWGRWDGYTF
NA	TRBV28	TRBJ1-2	NA	TGTGCCACCAGGAGGGAGGAACCGGGGGAGGGCTACACCTTC	CATRREEPGEGYTF
NA	TRBV9	TRBJ1-1	TRBD1	TGTGCCAGCAGCGTAGGGACAGGGACTGAAGCTTTCTTT	CASSVGTGTEAFF
NA	TRBV30	TRBJ1-5	NA	TGTGCCTGGAGGTTGGGGCACAATCAGCCCCAGCATTTT	CAWRLGHNQPQHF
NA	TRBV2	TRBJ2-3	TRBD2	TGTGCCAGCAGTCCCTCCCCGGGACTAGCGGGGGGGCCTCAAGATACGCAGTATTTT	CASSPSPGLAGGPQDTQYF
few	TRBV15	TRBJ2-3	TRBD2	TGTGCCACCGCACAGACTAGCGGACCCACAGATACGCAGTATTTT	CATAQTSGPTDTQYF
NA	TRBV9	TRBJ1-1	NA	TGTGCCAGCAGCGTACGTATGAACACTGAAGCTTTCTTT	CASSVRMNTEAFF
NA	TRBV19	TRBJ1-1	NA	TGTGCCAGTAGTCTCTATGGGGACTCACCAGGAACTGAAGCTTTCTTT	CASSLYGDSPGTEAFF
once	TRBV7-2	TRBJ1-3	NA	TGTGCCAGCAGCTCCAGGAACGCTGGAAACACCATATATTTT	CASSSRNAGNTIYF
NA	TRBV28	TRBJ1-5	NA	TGTGCCAGCAGGCCTCCGGGGGGAAGTCAGCCCCAGCATTTT	CASRPPGGSQPQHF
NA	TRBV27	TRBJ2-7	TRBD2	TGTGCCAGCAGTTTAGGGACTAGGGGCGAGCAGTACTTC	CASSLGTRGEQYF
NA	TRBV18	TRBJ1-1	TRBD1	TGTGCCAGCTCACCAGGACAGGGCGGAAACACTGAAGCTTTCTTT	CASSPGQGGNTEAFF
NA	TRBV5-1	TRBJ2-7	TRBD1	TGCGCCAGCAGCTACTCTCCGGGACAGGGCTACGAGCAGTACTTC	CASSYSPGQGYEQYF
NA	TRBV7-2	TRBJ2-3	TRBD2	TGTGCCAGCAGCTATAGCGGGGGCGGGGATACGCAGTATTTT	CASSYSGGGDTQYF
NA	TRBV28	TRBJ1-1	TRBD1	TGTGCCAGCAGTTTATGGGGACAGGGTAAGGATGAAGCTTTCTTT	CASSLWGQGKDEAFF
NA	TRBV29-1	TRBJ1-1	NA	TGCAGCGTGACCCCATTCGGCGGAGCTTTCTTT	CSVTPFGGAFF